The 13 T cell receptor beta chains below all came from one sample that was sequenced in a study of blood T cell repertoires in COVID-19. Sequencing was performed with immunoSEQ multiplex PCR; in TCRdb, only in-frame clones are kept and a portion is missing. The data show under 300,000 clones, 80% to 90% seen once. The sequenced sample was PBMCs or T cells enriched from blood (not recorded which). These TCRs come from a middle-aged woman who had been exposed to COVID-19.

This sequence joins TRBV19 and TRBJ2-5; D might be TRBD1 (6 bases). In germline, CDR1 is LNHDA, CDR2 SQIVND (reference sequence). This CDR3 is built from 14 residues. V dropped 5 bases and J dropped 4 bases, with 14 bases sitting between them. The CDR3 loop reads CASSEQGEVETQYF. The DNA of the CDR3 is TGTGCCAGTAGTGAACAGGGAGAAGTAGAGACCCAGTACTTC.

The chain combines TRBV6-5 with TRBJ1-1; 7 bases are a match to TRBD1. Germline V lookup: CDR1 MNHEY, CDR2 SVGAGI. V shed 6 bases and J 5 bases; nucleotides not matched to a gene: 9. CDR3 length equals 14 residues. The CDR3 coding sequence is TGTGCCAGCAGAGACCCGACAGGGAGGACTGAAGCTTTCTTT. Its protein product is CASRDPTGRTEAFF.

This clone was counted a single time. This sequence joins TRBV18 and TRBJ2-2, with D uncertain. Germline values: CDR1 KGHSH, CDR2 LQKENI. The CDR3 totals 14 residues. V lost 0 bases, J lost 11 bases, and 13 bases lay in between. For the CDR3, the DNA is TGTGCCAGCTCACCACCGAGACTGGGTGGAGAGCTGTTTTTT. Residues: CASSPPRLGGELFF.

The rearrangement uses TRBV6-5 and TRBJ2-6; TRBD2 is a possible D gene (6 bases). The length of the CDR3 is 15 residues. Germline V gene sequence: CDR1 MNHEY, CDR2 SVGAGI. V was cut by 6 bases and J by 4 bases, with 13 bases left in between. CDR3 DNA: TGTGCCAGCAGCAATGGGGCGGGAGGGGCCAACGTCCTGACTTTC. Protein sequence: CASSNGAGGANVLTF.

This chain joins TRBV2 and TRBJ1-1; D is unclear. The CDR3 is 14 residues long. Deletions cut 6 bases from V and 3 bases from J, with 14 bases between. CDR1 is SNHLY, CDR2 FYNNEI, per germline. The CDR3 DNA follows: TGTGCCAGCAGGTACCTAACCGGGTACACTGAAGCTTTCTTT. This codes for CASRYLTGYTEAFF.

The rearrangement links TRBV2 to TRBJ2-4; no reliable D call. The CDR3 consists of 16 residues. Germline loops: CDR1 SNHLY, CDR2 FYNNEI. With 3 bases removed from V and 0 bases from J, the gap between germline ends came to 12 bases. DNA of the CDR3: TGTGCCAGCAGTGATGCGGAGATACTAGCCAAAAACATTCAGTACTTC. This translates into CASSDAEILAKNIQYF.

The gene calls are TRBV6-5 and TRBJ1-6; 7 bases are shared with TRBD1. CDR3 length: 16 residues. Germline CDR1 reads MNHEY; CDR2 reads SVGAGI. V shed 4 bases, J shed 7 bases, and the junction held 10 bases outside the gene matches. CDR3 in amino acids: CASSLLPTGRNSPLHF. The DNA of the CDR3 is TGTGCCAGCAGTTTACTACCGACAGGGAGAAATTCACCCCTCCACTTT.

The CDR3 region is CADRGTEAFF. The CDR3 DNA follows: TGTGCCGACCGGGGGACTGAAGCTTTCTTT. The chain uses TRBV7-2 and TRBJ1-1; possibly TRBD1 for D (5 bases). Germline CDR1 reads SGHTA; CDR2 reads FQGNSA. CDR3 length: 10 residues. The germline V and J ends were trimmed by 11 bases and 5 bases, with 9 bases remaining between them.

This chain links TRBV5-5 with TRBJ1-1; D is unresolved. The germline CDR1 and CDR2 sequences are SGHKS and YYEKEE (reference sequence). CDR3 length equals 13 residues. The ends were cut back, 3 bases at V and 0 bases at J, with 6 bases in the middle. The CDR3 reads CASSWRLNTEAFF. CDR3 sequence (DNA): TGTGCCAGCAGCTGGCGGTTGAACACTGAAGCTTTCTTT.

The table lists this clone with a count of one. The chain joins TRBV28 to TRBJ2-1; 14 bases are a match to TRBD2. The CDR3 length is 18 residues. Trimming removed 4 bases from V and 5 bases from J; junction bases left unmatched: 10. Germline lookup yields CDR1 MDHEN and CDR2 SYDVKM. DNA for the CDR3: TGTGCCAGCAGTTCCGGGACTAGCGGGAGTCGGCCTAACAATGAGCAGTTCTTC. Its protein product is CASSSGTSGSRPNNEQFF.

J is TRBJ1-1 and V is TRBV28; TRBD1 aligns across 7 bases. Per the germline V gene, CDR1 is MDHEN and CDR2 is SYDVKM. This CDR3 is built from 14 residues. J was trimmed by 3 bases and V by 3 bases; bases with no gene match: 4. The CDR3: CASSLGRGDTEAFF. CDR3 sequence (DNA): TGTGCCAGCAGTTTGGGCAGGGGGGACACTGAAGCTTTCTTT.

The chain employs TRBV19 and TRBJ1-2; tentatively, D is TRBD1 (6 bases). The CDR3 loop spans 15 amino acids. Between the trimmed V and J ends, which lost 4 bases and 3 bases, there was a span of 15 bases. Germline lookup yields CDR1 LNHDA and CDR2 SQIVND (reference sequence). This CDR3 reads CASSNAGGADYGYTF. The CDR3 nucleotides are TGTGCCAGTAGTAATGCCGGGGGGGCTGACTATGGCTACACCTTC.

The CDR3 region is CASSLIPPGTHNEQFF. The CDR3 coding sequence is TGTGCCAGCAGCTTAATCCCGCCCGGGACACACAATGAGCAGTTCTTC. The chain joins TRBV7-3 to TRBJ2-1; tentatively, D is TRBD1 (6 bases). There are 16 residues in the CDR3. Germline CDR1 SGHTA, CDR2 FQGTGA. Deletions cut 1 base from V and 5 bases from J, with 15 bases between.